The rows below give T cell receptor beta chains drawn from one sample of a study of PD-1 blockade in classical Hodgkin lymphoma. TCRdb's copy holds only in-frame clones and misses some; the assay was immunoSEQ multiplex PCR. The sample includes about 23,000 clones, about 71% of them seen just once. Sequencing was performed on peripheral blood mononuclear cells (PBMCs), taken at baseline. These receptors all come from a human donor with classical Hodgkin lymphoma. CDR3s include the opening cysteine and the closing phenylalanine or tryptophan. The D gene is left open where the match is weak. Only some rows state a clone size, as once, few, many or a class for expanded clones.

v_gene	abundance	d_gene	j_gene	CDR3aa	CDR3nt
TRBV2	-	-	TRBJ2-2	CAKSGKKGTGELFF	TGTGCCAAATCGGGCAAAAAGGGGACCGGGGAGCTGTTTTTT
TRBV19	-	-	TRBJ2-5	CASSILPLGETQYF	TGTGCCAGTAGTATATTGCCCCTGGGAGAGACCCAGTACTTC
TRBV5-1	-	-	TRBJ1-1	CASSLSSLGVTEAFF	TGCGCCAGCAGCTTGAGTTCCTTGGGGGTAACTGAAGCTTTCTTT
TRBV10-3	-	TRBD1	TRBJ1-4	CAISLGQGADEKLFF	TGTGCCATCAGCCTCGGACAGGGGGCAGATGAAAAACTGTTTTTT
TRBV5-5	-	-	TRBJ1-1	CASSLGWMNTEAFF	TGTGCCAGCAGCTTGGGTTGGATGAACACTGAAGCTTTCTTT
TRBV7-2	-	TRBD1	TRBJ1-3	CASSLTGTALYSGNTIYF	TGTGCCAGCAGCTTGACCGGGACAGCTCTCTACTCTGGAAACACCATATATTTT
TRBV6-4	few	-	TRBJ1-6	CASSVRVDSPLHF	TGTGCCAGCAGTGTGAGGGTCGATTCACCCCTCCACTTT
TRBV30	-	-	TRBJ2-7	CAWSGGSPYEQYF	TGTGCCTGGAGTGGGGGCAGCCCCTACGAGCAGTACTTC
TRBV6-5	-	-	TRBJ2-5	CASSSPLGAQYF	TGTGCCAGCAGTTCACCCCTGGGTGCCCAGTACTTC
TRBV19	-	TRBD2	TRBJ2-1	CASSITGTSGGFPYNEQFF	TGTGCCAGTAGTATAACCGGGACTAGCGGGGGGTTCCCCTACAATGAGCAGTTCTTC
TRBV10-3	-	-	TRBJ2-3	CAISDGGRGTDTQYF	TGTGCCATCAGTGATGGGGGTAGAGGCACAGATACGCAGTATTTT
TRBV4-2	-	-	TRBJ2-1	CASSRDMSSYNEQFF	TGTGCCAGCAGCCGAGACATGAGCTCCTACAATGAGCAGTTCTTC
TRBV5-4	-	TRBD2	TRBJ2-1	CASSLGLAGVNEQFF	TGTGCCAGCAGCTTGGGACTAGCGGGAGTCAATGAGCAGTTCTTC
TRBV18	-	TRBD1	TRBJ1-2	CASSPLPPGQSFYGYTF	TGTGCCAGCTCACCACTTCCACCGGGACAGAGTTTCTATGGCTACACCTTC
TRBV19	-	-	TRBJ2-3	CASSTTPMGPDTQYF	TGTGCCAGTAGTACGACTCCAATGGGGCCAGATACGCAGTATTTT
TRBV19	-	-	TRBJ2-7	CASSIDWTSYEQYF	TGTGCCAGTAGTATAGATTGGACAAGCTACGAGCAGTACTTC
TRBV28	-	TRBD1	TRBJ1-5	CASSPPGQGPNQPQHF	TGTGCCAGCAGCCCTCCTGGACAGGGCCCCAATCAGCCCCAGCATTTT
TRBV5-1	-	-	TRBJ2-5	CASRNPAEETQYF	TGCGCCAGCCGGAACCCAGCGGAGGAGACCCAGTACTTC
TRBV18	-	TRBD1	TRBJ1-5	CASSPTTGFGNQPQHF	TGTGCCAGCTCACCCACGACAGGGTTCGGCAATCAGCCCCAGCATTTT
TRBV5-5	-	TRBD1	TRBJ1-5	CASTQRGGQGDLLGNQPQHF	TGTGCCAGCACCCAAAGAGGGGGACAGGGAGACCTTCTCGGCAATCAGCCCCAGCATTTT
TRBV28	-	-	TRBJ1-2	CASSLRGAGGYTF	TGTGCCAGCAGTTTAAGGGGGGCGGGAGGCTACACCTTC
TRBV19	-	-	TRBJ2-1	CASTDRDLPYNEQFF	TGTGCCAGTACCGATAGGGACTTGCCTTACAATGAGCAGTTCTTC
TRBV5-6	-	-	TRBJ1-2	CASSSKGLLLQSYTF	TGTGCCAGCAGCTCGAAGGGACTGCTACTCCAAAGCTACACCTTC
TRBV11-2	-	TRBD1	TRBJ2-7	CASSPRPVDRVSSYEQYF	TGTGCCAGCAGCCCCCGGCCGGTGGACAGGGTGTCCTCCTACGAGCAGTACTTC
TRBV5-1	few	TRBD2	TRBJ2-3	CASSLDAGGPGDTQYF	TGCGCCAGCAGCTTGGATGCGGGAGGGCCTGGTGATACGCAGTATTTT
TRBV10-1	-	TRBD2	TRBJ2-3	CASSVIAGATQYF	TGCGCCAGCAGTGTAATAGCGGGAGCTACGCAGTATTTT
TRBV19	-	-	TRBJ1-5	CASKQQYVGQPQHF	TGTGCCAGTAAGCAACAATATGTCGGGCAGCCCCAGCATTTT
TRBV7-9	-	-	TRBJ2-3	CASSSRGAGSTDTQYF	TGTGCCAGCAGCTCCCGCGGGGCGGGAAGCACAGATACGCAGTATTTT
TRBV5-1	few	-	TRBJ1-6	CASSLDGHNNSPLHF	TGCGCCAGCAGCTTGGACGGACACAATAATTCACCCCTCCACTTT
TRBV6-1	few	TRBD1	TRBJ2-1	CASREMAGGWNEQFF	TGTGCCAGCAGAGAGATGGCAGGGGGATGGAATGAGCAGTTCTTC
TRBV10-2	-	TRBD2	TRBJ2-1	CASRGGLAGVRYNEQFF	TGCGCCTCCCGGGGAGGACTAGCGGGAGTGAGGTACAATGAGCAGTTCTTC
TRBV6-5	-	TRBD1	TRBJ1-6	CASSSVGGGTHSPLHF	TGTGCCAGCAGTTCGGTAGGGGGCGGGACTCATTCACCCCTCCACTTT
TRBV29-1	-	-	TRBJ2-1	CSVGSYNEQFF	TGCAGCGTTGGTAGCTACAATGAGCAGTTCTTC
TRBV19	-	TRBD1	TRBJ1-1	CASSMTGGALVTEAFF	TGTGCCAGTAGTATGACAGGGGGGGCTTTGGTGACTGAAGCTTTCTTT
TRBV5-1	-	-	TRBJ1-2	CASSLTWGLPNYGYTF	TGCGCCAGCAGCTTGACGTGGGGCCTCCCTAACTATGGCTACACCTTC
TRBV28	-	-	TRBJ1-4	CASSAQVVGKLFF	TGTGCCAGCAGTGCCCAGGTGGTTGGAAAACTGTTTTTT
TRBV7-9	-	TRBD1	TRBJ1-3	CASSRQGPNPSGNTIYF	TGTGCCAGCAGCAGACAGGGCCCGAACCCCTCTGGAAACACCATATATTTT
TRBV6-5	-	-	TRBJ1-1	CASNPTTGMNTEAFF	TGTGCCAGCAACCCCACGACAGGTATGAACACTGAAGCTTTCTTT
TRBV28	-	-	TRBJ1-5	CASSGGGLTQGSNQPQHF	TGTGCCAGCAGTGGTGGTGGGCTGACACAAGGAAGCAATCAGCCCCAGCATTTT
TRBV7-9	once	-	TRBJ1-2	CASIGTPEGYTF	TGTGCCAGCATCGGGACACCCGAGGGCTACACCTTC
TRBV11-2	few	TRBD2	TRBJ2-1	CASSSPLAGGFDNEQFF	TGTGCCAGCAGCTCACCCTTAGCGGGAGGGTTTGATAATGAGCAGTTCTTC
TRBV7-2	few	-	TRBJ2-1	CASSLGGETQQFF	TGTGCCAGCAGCTTAGGGGGGGAGACTCAGCAGTTCTTC